Below are 20 T cell receptor beta chains sequenced from a single sample in a study of Ad26.COV2.S vaccination and SARS-CoV-2 variants. Treatment given: 19 received Ad26.COV2.S at low or high dose, single or two shots; 5 received placebo; per-sample allocation not given. Sampling took place 63 days after the first vaccine or placebo injection. Profiled with immunoSEQ multiplex PCR; TCRdb holds only in-frame clones, not every one. The sample includes 400,000 to 450,000 clones, 90% of them seen just once. Sequenced material: peripheral blood, taken in a trial of Ad26.COV2.S vaccine versus placebo. These receptors originate from a person between 18 and 60 years old who received the Ad26.COV2.S COVID-19 vaccine or a placebo.

The J gene is TRBJ2-3, the V gene TRBV6-5; 10 bases are shared with TRBD2. Trimming at V came to 6 bases and at J to 2 bases, leaving 5 bases not matched to a gene. There are 15 residues in the CDR3. CDR1 MNHEY and CDR2 SVGAGI come from the germline V gene. The CDR3 is CASRVAGGYTDTQYF. The CDR3 nucleotides read TGTGCCAGCAGGGTAGCGGGAGGATACACAGATACGCAGTATTTT.

The V gene is TRBV30, the J gene TRBJ1-3; D gene uncertain. The germline V gene encodes CDR1 GTSNPN and CDR2 SVGIG (reference sequence). V shed 6 bases and J shed 4 bases, with 7 bases lying between them. The CDR3 contains 11 residues. CDR3 loop: CACITGNTIYF. CDR3 bases: TGTGCCTGTATAACAGGAAACACCATATATTTT.

V is TRBV4-3 and J is TRBJ2-1; D not certain. The germline V gene has CDR1 LGHNA and CDR2 YSLEER. V was pared by 1 base and J by 4 bases, with 11 bases between. CDR3 length equals 15 residues. In DNA form, the CDR3 reads TGCGCCAGCAGCCAAGGACCCAACCGTTACAATGAGCAGTTCTTC. Translating gives CASSQGPNRYNEQFF.

The V gene is TRBV21-1, the J gene TRBJ2-3; no check of the table's D call, TRBD2, against the DNA was made. TRBV21-1 is flagged as a pseudogene. The CDR3 is made up of 14 amino acids. CDR3 DNA: TGTGCCAGCAGCAAATGGGCAGCGGGAGGTACGCAGTATTTT. Translation: CASSKWAAGGTQYF.

V is TRBV11-2 and J is TRBJ1-5, with D hard to call. CDR1 is SGHAT and CDR2 is FQNNGV in the germline V gene. The CDR3 runs 13 residues. Deletions cut 2 bases from V and 4 bases from J, with 6 bases between. CDR3 loop: CASSLSLNQPQHF. The CDR3 nucleotides are TGTGCCAGCAGCTTATCGCTTAATCAGCCCCAGCATTTT.

Only one count was recorded for this clone. The chain couples TRBV3-1 (or the pseudogene TRBV3-2) to TRBJ2-1; the match to TRBD2 covers 9 bases. Trimming removed 1 base from V and 2 bases from J; junction bases left unmatched: 6. Per the germline V gene, CDR1 is LGHDT and CDR2 is YNNKEL (reference sequence). This CDR3 contains 17 residues. The CDR3, as DNA: TGTGCCAGCAGCCAAGTCCTATCTAGCGGGACCTACAATGAGCAGTTCTTC. As protein: CASSQVLSSGTYNEQFF.

This clone was observed once. The genes are TRBV6-5 and TRBJ2-7; 7 bases fit TRBD1. V lost 6 bases to trimming and J lost 2 bases; unmatched junction nucleotides: 4. CDR1 is MNHEY and CDR2 is SVGAGI in the germline V gene. This CDR3 is 13 amino acids long. CDR3 protein: CASRLDRAYEQYF. CDR3 coding DNA: TGTGCCAGCAGGCTCGACAGGGCCTACGAGCAGTACTTC.

The chain uses TRBV12-3 or TRBV12-4 and TRBJ2-1; D is perhaps TRBD2 (5 bases). V lost 6 bases to trimming and J lost 4 bases, with 10 bases between them. This CDR3 is built from 13 residues. The CDR3 bases are TGTGCCAGCAGGGGCAGCGGTTACAATGAGCAGTTCTTC. It codes for CASRGSGYNEQFF.

This clone was seen only once. The rearrangement uses TRBV9 and TRBJ1-5; maybe TRBD1 (6 bases). CDR1 SGDLS and CDR2 YYNGEE come from the germline V gene. The CDR3 sequence is 13 residues long. With 3 bases removed from V and 6 bases from J, the gap between germline ends came to 10 bases. CDR3 region: CASSAAQGQPQHF. CDR3 nucleotides: TGTGCCAGCAGCGCGGCACAGGGTCAGCCCCAGCATTTT.

The rearrangement uses TRBV9 and TRBJ1-2, with 8 bases fitting TRBD1. With 5 bases clipped from V and 5 bases from J, the junction kept 5 bases outside the gene matches. CDR1 SGDLS and CDR2 YYNGEE come from the germline V gene. The CDR3 runs to 13 residues. CDR3 nucleotides: TGTGCCAGCAGTTGGGGACAGGAGTATGGCTACACCTTC. Its protein is CASSWGQEYGYTF.

This clone was counted a single time. This rearrangement joins TRBV7-2 to TRBJ1-2; D is possibly TRBD1 (5 bases). The V end lost 1 base, the J end lost 7 bases, and 16 bases lay between the germline ends. The V gene's germline CDR1 is SGHTA and CDR2 FQGNSA. The CDR3 totals 15 residues. CDR3: CASSLDGRVRTGYTF. For the CDR3, the DNA is TGTGCCAGCAGCTTAGACGGCAGGGTAAGGACTGGCTACACCTTC.

V and J are TRBV2 and TRBJ1-5, with a tentative D call TRBD1 (5 bases). This CDR3 has 15 residues. Germline V gives CDR1 SNHLY, CDR2 FYNNEI. Trimming took off 7 bases at V and 4 bases at J, with 17 bases between the two ends. CDR3 bases: TGTGCCAGCACTCAGGCAGGGATCTTTAATCAGCCCCAGCATTTT. Protein product: CASTQAGIFNQPQHF.

The V call is TRBV9, the J call TRBJ2-7; 7 nucleotides agree with TRBD2. The CDR3 covers 13 residues. Germline values: CDR1 SGDLS, CDR2 YYNGEE. V was pared by 4 bases and J by 6 bases, with 7 bases of the junction left unmatched. The CDR3 region has the DNA TGTGCCAGCAGCATCACCGGGACTACCGAGCAGTACTTC. This translates into CASSITGTTEQYF.

The chain recombines TRBV11-2 with TRBJ2-3; D is ambiguous. V lost 3 bases and J lost 2, with 6 bases in between. This CDR3 has 13 residues. Germline lookup yields CDR1 SGHAT and CDR2 FQNNGV. CDR3 bases: TGTGCCAGCAGCTTGGACCTCACAGATACGCAGTATTTT. It codes for CASSLDLTDTQYF.

The chain joins TRBV28 to TRBJ2-2; 8 positions match TRBD2. The J segment lost 0 bases and the V segment lost 5 bases, leaving 5 bases of the junction unmatched. The germline gives CDR1 MDHEN, CDR2 SYDVKM. The CDR3 runs 16 residues. CDR3 amino acids: CASSTGGGANTGELFF. The CDR3 coding sequence is TGTGCCAGCAGTACGGGAGGGGGAGCGAACACCGGGGAGCTGTTTTTT.

The genes are TRBV15 and TRBJ1-1, with D perhaps TRBD1 (5 bases). This CDR3 contains 15 residues. Germline values: CDR1 LNHNV, CDR2 YYDKDF (reference sequence). The germline V and J ends were trimmed by 5 bases and 2 bases, with 15 bases remaining between them. This CDR3 is CATSGWTRGNTEAFF. The CDR3 DNA reads as TGTGCCACCAGCGGATGGACGAGGGGTAACACTGAAGCTTTCTTT. Drawing the rest from reference TRBV15 and TRBJ1-1, the complete variable domain is DAMVIQNPRYQVTQFGKPVTLSCSQTLNHNVMYWYQQKSSQAPKLLFHYYDKDFNNEADTPDNFQSRRPNTSFCFLDIRSPGLGDTAMYLCATSGWTRGNTEAFFGQGTRLTVV.

The rearrangement joins TRBV15 to TRBJ2-1; 10 bases align to TRBD1. With V trimmed by 0 bases and J by 9 bases, 23 bases remained unmatched. CDR3 size: 21 residues. Germline values: CDR1 LNHNV, CDR2 YYDKDF (reference sequence). DNA for the CDR3: TGTGCCACCAGCAGAGATGAAGCGGTTAGTGGCGGGACAGGGGAGATAGGTGAGCAGTTCTTC. Its protein is CATSRDEAVSGGTGEIGEQFF.

This sequence joins TRBV10-3 and TRBJ1-6; 8 bases map to TRBD1. The J segment lost 5 bases and the V segment lost 6 bases, leaving 0 bases of the junction unmatched. The CDR3 extends over 13 amino acids. The germline V gene encodes CDR1 ENHRY and CDR2 SYGVKD. The CDR3 is CAIRGQDNSPLHF. For the CDR3, the DNA is TGTGCCATCAGGGGACAGGATAATTCACCCCTCCACTTT.

This clone was seen a few times. CDR3 DNA: TGTGCCAGCAGTTACGTGGGGGGTCGGGAGACCCAGTACTTC. It codes for CASSYVGGRETQYF. This sequence joins TRBV6-5 and TRBJ2-5; possibly TRBD2 for D (6 bases). The V and J ends lost 2 bases and 5 bases respectively, with 12 bases between them. The CDR3 runs 14 residues. The germline V gene has CDR1 MNHEY and CDR2 SVGAGI.

The chain couples TRBV9 to TRBJ2-7; maybe TRBD2 (5 bases). Germline CDR1 reads SGDLS; CDR2 reads YYNGEE. The CDR3 contains 15 residues. Trimming cost V 0 bases and J 2 bases, with 12 bases left between them. In DNA form, the CDR3 reads TGTGCCAGCAGCGTAGCGGCCGAGGGCACCTACGAGCAGTACTTC. Residues: CASSVAAEGTYEQYF.